The entry below gives a single TCR beta chain sequence along with its context. Its antigen is not known. One junction end does not reproduce the germline sequence, and a read error may be involved. This entry is derived from a study of T cell responses to AZD1222 COVID-19 vaccine. Study summary: The study pooled second doses at about 4 or about 12 weeks. Study-wide findings and caveats: Repertoires were obtained only post-peak T cell response.

The table came from immunoSEQ multiplex PCR; TCRdb's copy has only in-frame clones and leaves some out. The sample contains roughly 140,000 clones, 85% to 90% of which appear only once. The sequence derives from an adult in good health. Source: peripheral blood, taken on day 0 of AZD1222 vaccination.

CDR3 residues: CASREGLAGAYEQYF. The CDR3 DNA sequence: TGTGCCAGCAGAGAAGGACTAGCGGGAGCCTACGAGCAGTACTTC. This chain uses TRBV2 with TRBJ2-7; TRBD2 agrees at 13 bases. CDR1 and CDR2 (germline): SNHLY, FYNNEI. The CDR3 has 15 residues.